These 4 T cell receptor beta chains share one sample of origin, sequenced in a study of T-cell reconstitution after alpha-beta-depleted transplantation in children. Unique molecular identifiers were used in preparing the TCRbeta library. TCRdb re-called the PCR reads through MiXCR, storing one row per CDR3 protein. The repertoire holds 500,000 to 600,000 distinct CDR3 sequences, 27% seen once, with about 35% in the top ten. Sequencing used PBMCs, obtained before TCRalphabeta/CD19-depleted stem cell transplant. The source of these receptors is a boy under three years old with Wiskott-Aldrich syndrome, due to receive a stem cell transplant.

This clonotype has just a few counts. This chain uses TRBV20-1 with TRBJ2-3; D is perhaps TRBD1 (5 bases). V was shortened by 5 bases and J by 2 bases, with 14 bases between the two germline ends. Germline CDR1 DFQATT, CDR2 SNEGSKA (reference sequence). The CDR3 contains 14 residues. Here the CDR3 DNA reads TGCAGTGCTGTCCTTTCAGGGTCCACAGATACGCAGTATTTT. Translated, it gives CSAVLSGSTDTQYF.

This clonotype was seen a handful of times. The chain combines TRBV15 with TRBJ2-2; TRBD1 aligns across 7 bases. The V gene end was trimmed by 8 bases and the J gene end by 4 bases; junction bases not matched to a gene: 4. Per the germline V gene, CDR1 is LNHNV and CDR2 is YYDKDF (reference sequence). This CDR3 is built from 13 residues. The CDR3 spells CATWDSRTGELFF. The CDR3 region has the DNA TGTGCCACCTGGGACAGCCGCACCGGGGAGCTGTTTTTT. Combining the CDR3 with reference TRBV15 and TRBJ2-2 gives the whole variable domain DAMVIQNPRYQVTQFGKPVTLSCSQTLNHNVMYWYQQKSSQAPKLLFHYYDKDFNNEADTPDNFQSRRPNTSFCFLDIRSPGLGDTAMYLCATWDSRTGELFFGEGSRLTVL.

The V and J genes are TRBV29-1 and TRBJ1-5; TRBD1 matches at 7 bases. CDR3 length: 13 amino acids. V lost 1 base to trimming and J lost 6 bases; unmatched junction nucleotides: 3. Germline V gene lookup returns CDR1 SQVTM and CDR2 ANQGSEA. The CDR3 coding sequence is TGCAGCGTTGAAGGGCAGGGGGGTCAGCCCCAGCATTTT. It codes for CSVEGQGGQPQHF.

This clonotype has only a few counts. CDR3 amino acids: CASSWDPAGSSYNEQFF. The CDR3 region has the DNA TGTGCCAGCAGTTGGGATCCAGCGGGAAGCTCCTACAATGAGCAGTTCTTC. This chain uses TRBV28 with TRBJ2-1, with TRBD2 matching 7 bases. The CDR3 is 17 amino acids. The J segment lost 0 bases and the V segment lost 4 bases, leaving 9 bases of the junction unmatched. Germline V CDR1 and CDR2: MDHEN, SYDVKM.